These 4 T cell receptor beta chains share one sample of origin, sequenced in a study of liver allograft versus peripheral blood T cells. About the research overall: What was compared were the T cell receptor repertoires in transplanted livers and those in the peripheral blood of recipients.

TCRdb passed the reads through MiXCR, listing each CDR3 protein once. The sample lists about 9,500 distinct CDR3 sequences; less than 20% were seen once. These receptors came from a human patient who had a liver transplant. Some T cells may have come from the graft donor.

By sample share, this clonotype is medium-sized. The rearrangement uses TRBV19 and TRBJ1-1; D possibly corresponds to TRBD1 (6 bases). The length of the CDR3 is 15 residues. Germline lookup yields CDR1 LNHDA and CDR2 SQIVND (reference sequence). Trimming stripped 6 bases from V and 1 base from J, with 15 bases between. DNA of the CDR3: TGTGCCAGTAGACCTTGGGGGGGCGCGAACACTGAAGCTTTCTTT. It codes for CASRPWGGANTEAFF.

At least ten counts were recorded for this clonotype. The chain is built from TRBV6-5 and TRBJ2-7; D gene unclear. Trimming cost V 5 bases and J 9 bases, with 14 bases left between them. Germline V gene data show CDR1 as MNHEY and CDR2 as SVGAGI. This CDR3 has 12 residues. CDR3 residues: CASSADWSLQYF. In DNA, the CDR3 is TGTGCCAGCAGTGCGGATTGGAGCTTGCAGTACTTC.

This clonotype ranks as medium-sized. The V call is TRBV29-1, the J call TRBJ1-1; D is undetermined. Germline CDR1 and CDR2: SQVTM and ANQGSEA. The V gene lost 7 bases and the J gene lost 5 bases, with 20 bases spanning the gap. This CDR3 contains 14 residues. CDR3 sequence (DNA): TGCAGCGCGCTACCGGGCTACGGATGGACTGAAGCTTTCTTT. Residues: CSALPGYGWTEAFF.

This clonotype ranks as medium-sized (0.01 to 0.1%). The chain uses TRBV29-1 and TRBJ1-2; 11 bases match TRBD1. Germline-derived CDR1 and CDR2 are SQVTM and ANQGSEA. Trimming took 4 bases from V and 8 from J; bases not matched to a gene: 6. The CDR3 covers 13 residues. The CDR3 is CSVVGQGAWGYTF. The CDR3 DNA reads as TGCAGCGTTGTAGGACAGGGGGCGTGGGGCTACACCTTC.